This T cell receptor (beta chain) was identified during a study of T cells in Graves' hyperthyroidism and ophthalmopathy. Study summary: At the time of initial diagnosis and before any treatment, peripheral blood was collected.

TCR beta CDR3 region amplification was performed from RNA transcripts. HTBI primers were used for first-round RT-PCR of the TCR CDR3. TCRdb reprocessed the multiplex PCR reads via MiXCR and lists one record per CDR3 protein. The profile shows hundreds of thousands of distinct CDR3 sequences, around a fifth of them singletons. Uncontrolled infections, other autoimmune diseases, pregnancy or lactation led to exclusion of patients. The source of the PBMCs was about 10 ml of fresh peripheral blood. The table lists this clonotype with a few counts. What it binds is not known. The CDR3 sequence is 15 residues long. V trimming: 0 bases; J trimming: 8 bases; junction bases outside the gene matches: 7. CDR1 is SGHRS, CDR2 YFSETQ, per germline. Whole-study results and caveats: Most expanded thyroid clonotypes above 0.001 also appeared in blood.

The sample taken for sequencing was blood. The source is a woman in her 70s with Graves' ophthalmopathy. This chain uses TRBV5-1 with TRBJ1-2; 10 nucleotides match TRBD1. The CDR3 coding sequence is TGCGCCAGCAGCTTGGCAACGGACAGGGGGAGCGGCTACACCTTC. Its protein is CASSLATDRGSGYTF.